The source of this T cell receptor beta chain is a study of T cells in Graves' hyperthyroidism and ophthalmopathy. Findings and caveats of the study: Researchers found most expanded thyroid clonotypes above 0.001 in blood as well. Ophthalmopathy got predicted by the model a median approximately 6.3 months before its onset.

The source of the PBMCs was less than 12 ml of fresh peripheral blood. RNA transcripts gave rise to amplified TCR beta CDR3 regions. Primed by the HTBI set, a first-round RT-PCR was run on the TCR CDR3. TCRdb redid the calling of the multiplex PCR reads with MiXCR, one entry per CDR3 protein. The repertoire includes roughly 800,000 distinct CDR3 sequences, 35% to 45% of them detected once, and 7.5% to 9.5% sits in the top ten. Comment on this clonotype: Its antigen is still unknown.

The CDR3 runs 14 residues. Per germline, CDR1 SEHNR and CDR2 FQNEAQ (reference sequence). The sample taken for sequencing was blood. The origin of this receptor is a man between 18 and 35 years old with Graves' hyperthyroidism. This sequence joins TRBV7-9 and TRBJ2-7; D call uncertain. The tail of the sequence fits TRBJ2-5 better, so the J call may be wrong. In DNA form, the CDR3 reads TGTGCCAGCAGCCCGGGCTTAACCGAAGAGACCCAGTACTTC. This gives the protein CASSPGLTEETQYF.